This T cell receptor beta chain comes out of a study of blood T cell repertoires in COVID-19. The wider study: Samples came from the United States, Italy and Spain, spanning acute and convalescent COVID-19. Sources were T cells, B-cell-depleted T cells, or PBMCs; the material itself was cDNA or gDNA.

CDR1 MNHNY and CDR2 SVGAGI come from the germline V gene (reference sequence). Germline trimming cut 5 bases from V and 5 bases from J; bases unmatched to any gene: 10. The CDR3 consists of 15 residues. This clone was seen a few times. Clones were sequenced by immunoSEQ multiplex PCR, and TCRdb holds only the in-frame ones, with some missing. The data show roughly 250,000 clones, about 87% seen once. The source material was peripheral blood. This chain links TRBV6-6 with TRBJ2-7, with 9 bases aligning to TRBD1. This clonotype was sampled from a man between 60 and 70 years old who had recovered from COVID-19. The CDR3 DNA is TGTGCCAGCAGTCCAGACAGGGGGAGAAGGAACGAGCAGTACTTC. Encoded protein: CASSPDRGRRNEQYF.